The 22 T cell receptor beta chains reported below all come from one sample, sequenced in a study of T cells in localized non-small cell lung cancer. This table comes from immunoSEQ multiplex PCR, and its TCRdb copy is limited to in-frame clones, with some not included. This table has fewer than 1,500 clones, about 20% appearing once. Here the sequenced sample was normal lung tissue next to the tumor, taken before any cancer treatment. The receptor set was obtained from a male donor older than 55 with stage I lung adenocarcinoma.

V usage is TRBV19 and J usage is TRBJ2-7; 7 nucleotides line up with TRBD1. The germline V gene has CDR1 LNHDA and CDR2 SQIVND (reference sequence). This CDR3 is built from 14 residues. V shed 5 bases, J shed 2 bases, and the junction held 6 bases outside the gene matches. In DNA form, the CDR3 reads TGTGCCAGTAGTCCGACAGGGCCCACCTACGAGCAGTACTTC. It yields the protein CASSPTGPTYEQYF.

In this sample, this clone is medium-sized. The V call is TRBV11-3, the J call TRBJ2-6; 7 nucleotides align to TRBD1. J gave up 1 base and V 5 bases, and 2 bases lay outside the gene matches. CDR3 size: 15 residues. Per the germline V gene, CDR1 is SGHNT and CDR2 is YENEEA. The CDR3 bases are TGTGCCAGCAGCCAGGGGGAGTCTGGGGCCAACGTCCTGACTTTC. Its translation: CASSQGESGANVLTF.

The chain carries TRBV19 and TRBJ1-5; 7 nucleotides match TRBD1. The ends lost 9 bases at V and 6 bases at J; junction bases unmatched: 5. Germline loops: CDR1 LNHDA, CDR2 SQIVND (reference sequence). The CDR3 runs to 12 residues. This chain's CDR3 is CASTGVGQPQHF. CDR3 in DNA: TGTGCCAGCACAGGGGTGGGTCAGCCCCAGCATTTT.

The chain couples TRBV19 to TRBJ2-1; perhaps TRBD1 as D (5 bases). CDR3 length equals 14 residues. The V gene's germline CDR1 is LNHDA and CDR2 SQIVND (reference sequence). Trimming stripped 2 bases from V and 3 bases from J, with 8 bases between. This chain's CDR3 is CASSIIGDYNEQFF. The DNA of the CDR3 is TGTGCCAGTAGTATAATAGGGGACTACAATGAGCAGTTCTTC.

V gene TRBV30 combines with J gene TRBJ2-5, with no clear D. The CDR3 length is 11 residues. V lost 4 bases and J 2 bases, leaving 5 bases between the germline ends. CDR1 and CDR2 (germline): GTSNPN, SVGIG (reference sequence). Written as DNA, the CDR3 is TGTGCCTGGACAAGACAAGAGACCCAGTACTTC. This translates into CAWTRQETQYF.

The CDR3 coding sequence is TGTGCCAGCAGCGTAGTGAGGACTGAAGCTTTCTTT. This encodes CASSVVRTEAFF. The chain combines TRBV9 with TRBJ1-1, with unresolved D. The CDR3 covers 12 residues. Per germline, CDR1 SGDLS and CDR2 YYNGEE. V was cut by 0 bases and J by 5 bases, with 5 bases left in between.

This clone was seen only a few times. J is TRBJ2-5 and V is TRBV18, with D possibly TRBD2 on 6 matching bases. Germline assignment: CDR1 KGHSH and CDR2 LQKENI. The CDR3 is 16 residues long. Trimming removed 6 bases at V and 7 bases at J, with 24 bases between. DNA for the CDR3: TGTGCCAGCTCCATGATGGACTATCAGGACGGGGGGACCCAGTACTTC. Translating gives CASSMMDYQDGGTQYF.

This clone was seen more than once but under ten times. This chain uses TRBV9 with TRBJ2-2; D may match TRBD1 or TRBD2 (5 bases each). Trimming stripped 3 bases from V and 1 base from J, with 10 bases between. Looked up from germline, CDR1 is SGDLS and CDR2 is YYNGEE. The CDR3 contains 15 residues. CDR3 bases: TGTGCCAGCAGCGGGGGGACCTTGAACACCGGGGAGCTGTTTTTT. Amino acid sequence: CASSGGTLNTGELFF.

Only a few counts were recorded for this clone. This chain uses TRBV7-6 with TRBJ2-3, with 7 bases matching TRBD2. J was trimmed by 9 bases and V by 5 bases; bases with no gene match: 14. The CDR3 has 15 amino acids. Germline CDR1 SGHVS, CDR2 FNYEAQ. Here the CDR3 DNA reads TGTGCCAGCAGCGTAACGGGGGGTAGTTATGTGACGCAGTATTTT. It is translated as CASSVTGGSYVTQYF.

V usage is TRBV11-3 and J usage is TRBJ1-2; 7 bases agree with TRBD1. CDR1 is SGHNT and CDR2 is YENEEA in the germline V gene. Trimming cost V 3 bases and J 8 bases; bases outside gene matches: 9. The CDR3 consists of 14 residues. CDR3: CASSFRDSWEGYTF. In DNA form, the CDR3 reads TGTGCCAGCAGCTTCCGGGACAGCTGGGAGGGCTACACCTTC.

The J gene is TRBJ1-6, the V gene TRBV18; the D gene is possibly TRBD1 (5 bases). V was cut by 4 bases and J by 0 bases, with 13 bases left in between. Germline CDR1 is KGHSH and CDR2 is LQKENI. The CDR3 covers 17 residues. Here the CDR3 reads CASSRQGDSSYNSPLHF. For the CDR3, the DNA is TGTGCCAGCTCACGGCAGGGCGACAGCTCCTATAATTCACCCCTCCACTTT.

This clone showed up just once. V is TRBV18 and J is TRBJ2-6, with D perhaps being TRBD1 or TRBD2 (5 bases each). CDR3 size: 17 residues. Trimming left V 1 base short and J 0 bases short, with 10 bases between. CDR1 and CDR2 (germline): KGHSH, LQKENI. CDR3 in DNA: TGTGCCAGCTCACCACAGGGGACCCGCTCTGGGGCCAACGTCCTGACTTTC. Its protein product is CASSPQGTRSGANVLTF.

This chain uses TRBV19 with TRBJ2-2, with 9 bases that match TRBD1. Germline lookup yields CDR1 LNHDA and CDR2 SQIVND (reference sequence). The CDR3 is 14 amino acids. The ends lost 11 bases at V and 5 bases at J; junction bases unmatched: 9. CDR3 nucleotide sequence: TGTGCCGTCCGGGACAGGGATTGGACCGGGGAGCTGTTTTTT. Amino acid sequence: CAVRDRDWTGELFF.

The chain combines TRBV11-3 with TRBJ2-3, with TRBD2 matching over 7 bases. With 2 bases clipped from V and 3 bases from J, the junction kept 8 bases outside the gene matches. The germline gives CDR1 SGHNT, CDR2 YENEEA. The CDR3 contains 16 residues. CDR3 region: CASSLMRGGGTDTQYF. The DNA for the CDR3 is TGTGCCAGCAGCTTAATGCGCGGGGGTGGAACAGATACGCAGTATTTT.

This clone turned up a few times. J is TRBJ1-6 and V is TRBV28; D is ambiguous. V was clipped by 5 bases and J by 7 bases, with 15 bases between them. CDR3 size: 15 residues. CDR1 is MDHEN, CDR2 SYDVKM, per germline. The CDR3 here is CASSLTDLSNSPLHF. The CDR3 coding sequence is TGTGCCAGCAGTCTTACAGACCTCAGCAATTCACCCCTCCACTTT.

This clone was counted between two and nine times. The genes are TRBV6-8 and TRBJ1-4; D is undetermined. The CDR3 runs 17 residues. CDR1 and CDR2 (germline): MNHGY, SAAAGT. V lost 0 bases to trimming and J lost 8 bases, with 19 bases between them. As DNA, the CDR3 is TGTGCCAGCAGTTACTCGGGCAACTTTAAAGCGGGCGAAAAACTGTTTTTT. As protein: CASSYSGNFKAGEKLFF.

This clone has only a few counts. The V call is TRBV11-3, the J call TRBJ1-4; D uncertain. From germline, CDR1 is SGHNT and CDR2 YENEEA. The CDR3 covers 14 residues. Trimming removed 5 bases at V and 0 bases at J, with 7 bases between. The CDR3, as DNA: TGTGCCAGCAGCCTCAGTGCAACTAATGAAAAACTGTTTTTT. This codes for CASSLSATNEKLFF.

The chain employs TRBV11-3 and TRBJ1-1, with D hard to call. Trimming shortened V by 0 bases and J by 2 bases, and 7 bases separated the two germline ends. The CDR3 has 14 residues. CDR1 is SGHNT and CDR2 is YENEEA in the germline V gene. The CDR3 coding sequence is TGTGCCAGCAGCTTAGACGGCAGCAACACTGAAGCTTTCTTT. This sequence encodes CASSLDGSNTEAFF.

In this sample, this clone turned up a few times. The V gene is TRBV11-3, the J gene TRBJ1-2; D gene ambiguous. Trimming left V 5 bases short and J 4 bases short, with 20 bases between. This CDR3 region has 16 residues. The germline V gene has CDR1 SGHNT and CDR2 YENEEA. CDR3 in amino acids: CASSQALDGLGYGYTF. The CDR3 DNA sequence: TGTGCCAGCAGCCAAGCCCTAGACGGCCTGGGCTATGGCTACACCTTC.

The gene calls are TRBV28 and TRBJ1-6; unclear D gene. The CDR3 extends over 14 amino acids. V lost 6 bases and J 7 bases, leaving 13 bases between the germline ends. CDR1 and CDR2 from the germline V gene are MDHEN and SYDVKM. The CDR3 nucleotides are TGTGCCAGCAGGCCTCTCTTGTGGAATTCACCCCTCCACTTT. Translation gives CASRPLLWNSPLHF.

This clone has more than one count but fewer than ten. The rearrangement uses TRBV4-1 and TRBJ1-4, with a possible D match to TRBD1 (5 bases). Trimming left V 4 bases short and J 4 bases short, with 13 bases between. The CDR3 extends over 15 amino acids. Germline-derived CDR1 and CDR2 are MGHRA and YSYEKL. The CDR3 DNA reads as TGCGCCAGCAGCCCGTTGGGACGGAGTAATGAAAAACTGTTTTTT. Protein product: CASSPLGRSNEKLFF.

This clone is categorized as medium-sized. The chain joins TRBV11-3 to TRBJ1-3; D unresolved. Germline CDR1 is SGHNT and CDR2 is YENEEA. The length of the CDR3 is 16 residues. V was cut by 2 bases and J by 1 base, with 12 bases left in between. The CDR3 nucleotides are TGTGCCAGCAGCTTAACCCCCTTGGGGTCTGGAAACACCATATATTTT. Protein: CASSLTPLGSGNTIYF.